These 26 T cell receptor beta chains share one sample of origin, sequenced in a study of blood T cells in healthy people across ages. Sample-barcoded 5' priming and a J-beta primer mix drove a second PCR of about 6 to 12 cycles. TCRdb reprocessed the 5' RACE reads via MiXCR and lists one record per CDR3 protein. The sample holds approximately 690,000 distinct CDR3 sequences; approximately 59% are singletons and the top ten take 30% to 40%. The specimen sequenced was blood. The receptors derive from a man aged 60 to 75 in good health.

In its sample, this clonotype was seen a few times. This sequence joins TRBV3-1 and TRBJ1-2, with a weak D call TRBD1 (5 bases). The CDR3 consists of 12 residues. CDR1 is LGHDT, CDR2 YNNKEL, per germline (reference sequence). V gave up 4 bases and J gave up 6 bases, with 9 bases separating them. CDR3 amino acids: CASSLPGHGYTF. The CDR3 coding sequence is TGTGCCAGCAGCCTTCCGGGACATGGCTACACCTTC.

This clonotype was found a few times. CDR3 DNA sequence: TGTGCCACCAGCAGAGACAGGGGCGATGAGCAGTTCTTC. It is translated as CATSRDRGDEQFF. This chain links TRBV15 with TRBJ2-1; tentative D call: TRBD1 (6 bases). This CDR3 spans 13 amino acids. CDR1 and CDR2 from the germline V gene are LNHNV and YYDKDF (reference sequence). V lost 0 bases, J lost 8 bases, and 8 bases lay in between.

CDR3 coding DNA: TGTGCCAGCAGTTCGCAGGGCTTCAATTCACCCCTCCACTTT. As protein: CASSSQGFNSPLHF. The chain joins TRBV6-6 to TRBJ1-6; maybe TRBD1 (5 bases). Trimming took 4 bases from V and 7 from J, leaving 11 bases between them. The length of the CDR3 is 14 residues. Looked up from germline, CDR1 is MNHNY and CDR2 is SVGAGI (reference sequence).

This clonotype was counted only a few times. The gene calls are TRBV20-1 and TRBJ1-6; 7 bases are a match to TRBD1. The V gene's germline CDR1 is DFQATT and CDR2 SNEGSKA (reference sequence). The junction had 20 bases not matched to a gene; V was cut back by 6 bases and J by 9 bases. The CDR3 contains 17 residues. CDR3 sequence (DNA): TGCAGTGCAAAACGTTACAGGGGCGCGGGACTATCTTCACCCCTCCACTTT. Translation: CSAKRYRGAGLSSPLHF.

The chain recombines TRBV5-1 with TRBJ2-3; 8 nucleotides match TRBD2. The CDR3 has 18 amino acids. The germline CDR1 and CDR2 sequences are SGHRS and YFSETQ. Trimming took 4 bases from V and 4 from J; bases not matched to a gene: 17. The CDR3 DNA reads TGCGCCAGCAGCCCCTTTCCAGGGGCGGGGGGCCCCGCAGATACGCAGTATTTT. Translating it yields CASSPFPGAGGPADTQYF.

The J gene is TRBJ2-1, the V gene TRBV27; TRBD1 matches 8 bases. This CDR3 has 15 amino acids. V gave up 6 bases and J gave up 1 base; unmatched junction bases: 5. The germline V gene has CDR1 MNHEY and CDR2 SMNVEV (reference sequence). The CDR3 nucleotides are TGTGCCAGCAGCCAGGGGGCTGCATCCTACAATGAGCAGTTCTTC. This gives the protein CASSQGAASYNEQFF.

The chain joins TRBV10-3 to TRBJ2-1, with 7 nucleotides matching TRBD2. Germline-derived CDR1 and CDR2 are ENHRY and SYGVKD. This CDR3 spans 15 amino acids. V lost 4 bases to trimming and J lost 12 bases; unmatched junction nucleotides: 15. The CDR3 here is CAISGGSGARIGQFF. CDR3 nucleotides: TGTGCCATCAGTGGCGGCAGCGGGGCCAGGATCGGGCAGTTCTTC.

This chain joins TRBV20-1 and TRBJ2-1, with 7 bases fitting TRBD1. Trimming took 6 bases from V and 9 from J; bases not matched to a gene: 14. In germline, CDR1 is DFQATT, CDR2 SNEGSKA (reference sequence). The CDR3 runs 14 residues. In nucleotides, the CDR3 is TGCAGTGCCGCGCGCTCCGGGACAGTTAGTGAGCAGTTCTTC. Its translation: CSAARSGTVSEQFF.

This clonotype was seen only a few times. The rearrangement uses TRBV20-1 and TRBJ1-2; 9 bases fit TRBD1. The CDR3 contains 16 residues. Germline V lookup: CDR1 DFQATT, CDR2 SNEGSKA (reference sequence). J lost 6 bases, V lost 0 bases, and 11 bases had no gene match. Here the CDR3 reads CSAREGQGRPRNGYTF. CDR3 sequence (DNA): TGCAGTGCTAGAGAGGGACAGGGACGGCCTAGGAATGGCTACACCTTC.

The CDR3 spells CASSLVVGSSYEQYF. CDR3 nucleotides: TGTGCCAGCAGCTTAGTAGTAGGCTCCTCCTACGAGCAGTACTTC. This rearrangement joins TRBV11-2 to TRBJ2-7; D call uncertain. V was pared by 1 base and J by 0 bases, with 10 bases between. CDR1 is SGHAT and CDR2 is FQNNGV in the germline V gene. This CDR3 has 15 residues.

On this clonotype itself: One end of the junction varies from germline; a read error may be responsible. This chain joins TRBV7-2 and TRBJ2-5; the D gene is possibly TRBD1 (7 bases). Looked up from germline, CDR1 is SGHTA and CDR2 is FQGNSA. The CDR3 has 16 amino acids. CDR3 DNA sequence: TGTGCCAGCAGCTTAAGGCTCTCAGGGGGGAAAGAGACCCGGTACTTC. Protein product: CASSLRLSGGKETRYF.

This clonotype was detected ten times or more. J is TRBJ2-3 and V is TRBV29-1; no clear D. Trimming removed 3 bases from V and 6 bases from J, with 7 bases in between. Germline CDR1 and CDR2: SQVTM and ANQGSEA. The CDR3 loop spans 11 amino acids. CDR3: CSVDYRDTQYF. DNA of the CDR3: TGCAGCGTTGACTATAGGGATACGCAGTATTTT.

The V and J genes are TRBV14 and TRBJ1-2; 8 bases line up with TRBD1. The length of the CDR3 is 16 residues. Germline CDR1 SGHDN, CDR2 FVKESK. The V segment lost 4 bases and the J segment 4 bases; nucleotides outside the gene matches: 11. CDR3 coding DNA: TGTGCCAGCAGCCTTCAGCTATCGACAGGGGCCTATGGCTACACCTTC. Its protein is CASSLQLSTGAYGYTF.

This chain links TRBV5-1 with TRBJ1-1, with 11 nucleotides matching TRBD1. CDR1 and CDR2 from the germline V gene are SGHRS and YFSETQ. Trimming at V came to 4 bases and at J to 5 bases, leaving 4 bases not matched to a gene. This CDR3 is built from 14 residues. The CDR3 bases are TGCGCCAGCAGCGGTGGGACAGGGGGGACTGAAGCTTTCTTT. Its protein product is CASSGGTGGTEAFF.

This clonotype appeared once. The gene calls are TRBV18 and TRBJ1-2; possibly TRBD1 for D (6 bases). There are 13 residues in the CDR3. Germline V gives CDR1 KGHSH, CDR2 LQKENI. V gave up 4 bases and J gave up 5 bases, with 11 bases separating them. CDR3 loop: CASSQLTGYGYTF. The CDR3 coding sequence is TGTGCCAGCTCACAGCTAACAGGGTATGGCTACACCTTC.

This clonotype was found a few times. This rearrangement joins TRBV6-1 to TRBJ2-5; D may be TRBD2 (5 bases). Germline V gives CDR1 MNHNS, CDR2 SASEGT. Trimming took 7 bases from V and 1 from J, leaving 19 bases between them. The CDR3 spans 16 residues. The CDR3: CASTLTVSSLQETQYF. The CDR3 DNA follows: TGTGCCAGCACCCTAACCGTATCTAGCCTCCAAGAGACCCAGTACTTC.

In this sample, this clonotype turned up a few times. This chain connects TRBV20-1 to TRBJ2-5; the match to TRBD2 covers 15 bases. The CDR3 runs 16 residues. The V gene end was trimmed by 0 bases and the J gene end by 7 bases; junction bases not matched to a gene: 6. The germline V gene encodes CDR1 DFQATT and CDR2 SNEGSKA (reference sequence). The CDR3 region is CSARDGTSGGTGTQYF. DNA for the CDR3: TGCAGTGCTAGAGATGGGACTAGCGGGGGGACAGGGACCCAGTACTTC.

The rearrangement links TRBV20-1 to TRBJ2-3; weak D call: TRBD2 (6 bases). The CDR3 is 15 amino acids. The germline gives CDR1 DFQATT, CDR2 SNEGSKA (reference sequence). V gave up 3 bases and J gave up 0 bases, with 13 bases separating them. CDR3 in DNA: TGCAGTGCTAGCCACGGACTACAAAGCACAGATACGCAGTATTTT. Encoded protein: CSASHGLQSTDTQYF.

Here the CDR3 reads CAIGRHPDTQYF. CDR3 nucleotides: TGTGCCATCGGAAGACACCCCGATACGCAGTATTTT. The genes are TRBV10-3 and TRBJ2-3; D ambiguous. Per germline, CDR1 ENHRY and CDR2 SYGVKD. The CDR3 is 12 residues long. Trimming left V 8 bases short and J 6 bases short, with 12 bases between.

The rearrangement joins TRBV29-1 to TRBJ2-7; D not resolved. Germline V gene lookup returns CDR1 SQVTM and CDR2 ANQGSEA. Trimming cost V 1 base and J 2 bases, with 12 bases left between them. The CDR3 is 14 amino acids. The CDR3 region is CSVEGPRLTYEQYF. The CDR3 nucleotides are TGCAGCGTTGAAGGTCCAAGGCTTACCTACGAGCAGTACTTC.

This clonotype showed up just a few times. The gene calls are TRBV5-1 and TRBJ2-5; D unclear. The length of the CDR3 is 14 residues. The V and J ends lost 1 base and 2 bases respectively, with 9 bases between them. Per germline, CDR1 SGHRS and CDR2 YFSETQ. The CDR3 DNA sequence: TGCGCCAGCAGCTTGACGGCCCAGCAAGAGACCCAGTACTTC. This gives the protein CASSLTAQQETQYF.

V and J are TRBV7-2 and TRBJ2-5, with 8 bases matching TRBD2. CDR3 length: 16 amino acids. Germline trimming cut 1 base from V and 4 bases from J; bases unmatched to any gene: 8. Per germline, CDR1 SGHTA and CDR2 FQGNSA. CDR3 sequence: CASSLERRGAIETQYF. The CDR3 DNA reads TGTGCCAGCAGCTTAGAGCGGCGGGGGGCAATAGAGACCCAGTACTTC.

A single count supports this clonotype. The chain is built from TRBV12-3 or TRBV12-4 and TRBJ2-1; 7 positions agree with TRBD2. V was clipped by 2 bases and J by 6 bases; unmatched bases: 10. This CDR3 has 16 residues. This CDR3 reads CASSLLGLSSANEQFF. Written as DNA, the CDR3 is TGTGCCAGCAGTTTATTGGGACTATCATCCGCCAATGAGCAGTTCTTC.

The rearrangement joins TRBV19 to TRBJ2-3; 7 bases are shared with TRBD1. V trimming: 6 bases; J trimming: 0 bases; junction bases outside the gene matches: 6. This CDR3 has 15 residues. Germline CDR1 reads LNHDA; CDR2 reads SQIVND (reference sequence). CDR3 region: CASSAGQASTDTQYF. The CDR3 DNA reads TGTGCCAGTAGCGCCGGACAGGCTAGCACAGATACGCAGTATTTT.

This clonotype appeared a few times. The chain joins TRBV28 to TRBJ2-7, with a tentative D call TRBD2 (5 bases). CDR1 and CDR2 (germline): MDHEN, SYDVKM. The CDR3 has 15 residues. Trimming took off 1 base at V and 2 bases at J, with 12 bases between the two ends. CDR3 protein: CASSLLGGRAYEQYF. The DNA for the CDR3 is TGTGCCAGCAGTTTATTGGGCGGGCGAGCCTACGAGCAGTACTTC.

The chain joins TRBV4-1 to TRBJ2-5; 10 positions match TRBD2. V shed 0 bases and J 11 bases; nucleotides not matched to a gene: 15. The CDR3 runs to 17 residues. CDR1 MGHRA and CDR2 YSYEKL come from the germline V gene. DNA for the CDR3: TGCGCCAGCAGCCAAGAAGCTAGCGGGGGCCCTACTAGGGAGCAGTACTTC. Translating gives CASSQEASGGPTREQYF.